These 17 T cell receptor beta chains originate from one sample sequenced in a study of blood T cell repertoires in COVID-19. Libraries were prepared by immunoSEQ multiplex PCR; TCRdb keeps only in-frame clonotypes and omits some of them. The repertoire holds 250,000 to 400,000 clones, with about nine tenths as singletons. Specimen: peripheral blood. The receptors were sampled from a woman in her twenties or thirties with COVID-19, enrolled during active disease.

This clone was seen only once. DNA for the CDR3: TGTGCCAGCAGCCCTGGACTAGCAGGGGCATACGAGCAGTACTTC. It yields the protein CASSPGLAGAYEQYF. V usage is TRBV5-5 and J usage is TRBJ2-7; 8 bases are shared with TRBD2. CDR1 and CDR2 (germline): SGHKS, YYEKEE (reference sequence). This CDR3 spans 15 amino acids. Trimming at V came to 4 bases and at J to 4 bases, leaving 10 bases not matched to a gene. The whole variable domain, remainder taken from reference TRBV5-5 and TRBJ2-7, is DAGVTQSPTHLIKTRGQQVTLRCSPISGHKSVSWYQQVLGQGPQFIFQYYEKEERGRGNFPDRFSARQFPNYSSELNVNALLLGDSALYLCASSPGLAGAYEQYFGPGTRLTVT.

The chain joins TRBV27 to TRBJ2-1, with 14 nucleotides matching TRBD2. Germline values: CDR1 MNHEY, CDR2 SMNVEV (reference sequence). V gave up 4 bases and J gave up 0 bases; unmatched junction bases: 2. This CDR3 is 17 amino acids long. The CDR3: CASSSTSGRGSYNEQFF. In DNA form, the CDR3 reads TGTGCCAGCAGTTCGACTAGCGGGAGGGGCTCCTACAATGAGCAGTTCTTC.

The CDR3 reads CASSASQGHYGYTF. In nucleotides, the CDR3 is TGTGCCAGCAGTGCCTCACAGGGCCACTATGGCTACACCTTC. V gene TRBV25-1 combines with J gene TRBJ1-2; tentative D call: TRBD1 (6 bases). The CDR3 extends over 14 amino acids. Trimming left V 4 bases short and J 3 bases short, with 12 bases between. Germline loops: CDR1 MGHDK, CDR2 SYGVNS.

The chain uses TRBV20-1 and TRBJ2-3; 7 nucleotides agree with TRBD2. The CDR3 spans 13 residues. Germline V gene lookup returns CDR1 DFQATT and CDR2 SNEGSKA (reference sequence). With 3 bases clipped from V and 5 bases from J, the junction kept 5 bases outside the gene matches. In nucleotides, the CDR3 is TGCAGTGCTAGTTCAGGGAGGGAAGATACGCAGTATTTT. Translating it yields CSASSGREDTQYF.

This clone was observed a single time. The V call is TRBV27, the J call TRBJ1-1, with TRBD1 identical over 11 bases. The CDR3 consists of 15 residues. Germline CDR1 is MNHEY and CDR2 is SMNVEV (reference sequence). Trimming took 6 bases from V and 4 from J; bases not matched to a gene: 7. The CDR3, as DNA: TGTGCCAGCAGCCGGGGGACAGGGGGGAGCACTGAAGCTTTCTTT. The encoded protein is CASSRGTGGSTEAFF.

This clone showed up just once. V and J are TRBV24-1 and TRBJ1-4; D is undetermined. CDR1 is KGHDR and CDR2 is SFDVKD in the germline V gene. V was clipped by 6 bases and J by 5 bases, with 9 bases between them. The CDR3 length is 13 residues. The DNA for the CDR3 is TGTGCCACCAGTAGGACGGGGAATGAAAAACTGTTTTTT. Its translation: CATSRTGNEKLFF.

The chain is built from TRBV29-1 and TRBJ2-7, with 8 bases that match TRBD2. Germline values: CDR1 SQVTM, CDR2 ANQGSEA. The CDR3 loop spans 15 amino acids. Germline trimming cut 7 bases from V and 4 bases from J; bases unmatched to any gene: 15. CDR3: CSALEVRAGVYEQYF. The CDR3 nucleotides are TGCAGCGCCCTGGAGGTGAGAGCGGGAGTGTACGAGCAGTACTTC.

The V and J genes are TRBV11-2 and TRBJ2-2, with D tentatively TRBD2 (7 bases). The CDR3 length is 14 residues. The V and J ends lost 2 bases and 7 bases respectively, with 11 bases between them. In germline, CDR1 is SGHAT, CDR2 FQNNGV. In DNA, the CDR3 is TGTGCCAGCAGCTTAAGGGGGAGGGACGGGGAGCTGTTTTTT. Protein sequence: CASSLRGRDGELFF.

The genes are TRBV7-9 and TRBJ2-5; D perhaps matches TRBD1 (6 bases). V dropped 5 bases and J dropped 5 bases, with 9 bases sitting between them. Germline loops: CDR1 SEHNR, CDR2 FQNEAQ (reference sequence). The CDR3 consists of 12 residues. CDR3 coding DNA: TGTGCCAGCAGCCTCCAGGGGGAGACCCAGTACTTC. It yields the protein CASSLQGETQYF.

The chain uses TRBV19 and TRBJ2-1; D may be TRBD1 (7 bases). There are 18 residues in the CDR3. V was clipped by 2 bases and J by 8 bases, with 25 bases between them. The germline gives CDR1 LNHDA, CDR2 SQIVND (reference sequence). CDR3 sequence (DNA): TGTGCCAGTAGTATACCCTCCCCCCGGGCAGGGGGGACCCATGAGCAGTTCTTC. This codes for CASSIPSPRAGGTHEQFF.

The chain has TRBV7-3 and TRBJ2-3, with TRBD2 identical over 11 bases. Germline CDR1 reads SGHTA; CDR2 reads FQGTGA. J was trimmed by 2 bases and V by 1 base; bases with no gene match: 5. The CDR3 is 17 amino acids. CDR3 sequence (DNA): TGTGCCAGCAGCTTAATTCTAGCGGGGGGCTTCACAGATACGCAGTATTTT. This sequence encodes CASSLILAGGFTDTQYF.

CDR3 nucleotide sequence: TGTGCCAGCAGTGATATGAGGGCAGGCGGGCACTATGGCTACACCTTC. Translation: CASSDMRAGGHYGYTF. The chain recombines TRBV6-1 with TRBJ1-2; D uncertain. Germline CDR1 is MNHNS and CDR2 is SASEGT. V was shortened by 3 bases and J by 3 bases, with 17 bases between the two germline ends. The CDR3 spans 16 residues.

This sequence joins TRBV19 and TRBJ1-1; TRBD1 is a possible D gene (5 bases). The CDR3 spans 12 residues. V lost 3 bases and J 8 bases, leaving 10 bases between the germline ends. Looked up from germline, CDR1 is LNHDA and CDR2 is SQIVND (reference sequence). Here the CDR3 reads CASSMAAGEAFF. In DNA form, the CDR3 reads TGTGCCAGTAGTATGGCCGCAGGGGAAGCTTTCTTT.

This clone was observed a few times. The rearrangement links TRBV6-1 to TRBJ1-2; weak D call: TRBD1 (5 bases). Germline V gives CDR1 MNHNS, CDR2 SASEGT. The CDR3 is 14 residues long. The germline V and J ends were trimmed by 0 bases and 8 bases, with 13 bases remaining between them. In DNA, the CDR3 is TGTGCCAGCAGTGAAGCAGGGGCCGAACGGGGCTACACCTTC. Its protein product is CASSEAGAERGYTF.

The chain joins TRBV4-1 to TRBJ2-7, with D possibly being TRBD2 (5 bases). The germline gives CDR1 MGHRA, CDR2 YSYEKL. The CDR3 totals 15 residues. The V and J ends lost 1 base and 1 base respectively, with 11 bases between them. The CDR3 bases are TGCGCCAGCAGCCAAGTGGTGATAGCGTCCTACGAGCAGTACTTC. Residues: CASSQVVIASYEQYF.

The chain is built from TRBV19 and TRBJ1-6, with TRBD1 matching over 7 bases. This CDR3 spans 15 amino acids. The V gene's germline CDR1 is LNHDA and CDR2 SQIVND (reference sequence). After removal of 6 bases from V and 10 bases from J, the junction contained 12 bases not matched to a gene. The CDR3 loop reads CASSTNPTGVSPLHF. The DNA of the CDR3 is TGTGCCAGTAGCACCAACCCAACAGGGGTCTCACCCCTCCACTTT.

The CDR3 loop is CASRPGQNTGELFF. The CDR3 DNA reads as TGTGCCAGCAGGCCGGGACAGAACACCGGGGAGCTGTTTTTT. This chain links TRBV2 with TRBJ2-2; D may be TRBD1 (6 bases). V dropped 6 bases and J dropped 1 base, with 9 bases sitting between them. Germline CDR1 reads SNHLY; CDR2 reads FYNNEI. The CDR3 spans 14 residues. The variable domain in full, with the rest retrieved from reference TRBV2 and TRBJ2-2, is EPEVTQTPSHQVTQMGQEVILRCVPISNHLYFYWYRQILGQKVEFLVSFYNNEISEKSEIFDDQFSVERPDGSNFTLKIRSTKLEDSAMYFCASRPGQNTGELFFGEGSRLTVL.